This TCR beta chain was identified during a study of molecular identifiers for immune sequencing clone quantification. The study's findings and limits: Clone sizes that are highly expanded could be underestimated when identical TCR molecules share a barcode. Jurkat TCR RNA spiked in from one cell could reportedly be detected among 1.1 million or so naive cells.

The authors built bulk TCR libraries by previously described methods with listed TCR primers. TCRdb ran MiXCR on the PCR reads and lists one entry per CDR3 protein. The sample lists 97,000 or so distinct CDR3 sequences, under 40% occurring once. This clonotype was seen more than once but under ten times. No antigen is known for it. CDR3 length equals 17 residues. V lost 1 base, J lost 3 bases, and 4 bases stayed unmatched. Germline V gives CDR1 LGHNA, CDR2 YSLEER. Naive CD8 T cell sorting was performed on the CD8+CD4-CCR7+CD45RA+ phenotype. The rearrangement joins TRBV4-3 to TRBJ2-2, with 11 bases that match TRBD2. Sequencing input: naive CD8+ T cells from blood, with Jurkat cell RNA spiked in. Documented subset: FACS-sorted CD8+CD4-CCR7+CD45RA+ naive T cells. The receptor's source is a human donor in good health. Some libraries in this study had Jurkat cell RNA spiked in. The CDR3 nucleotides read TGCGCCAGCAGCCAAGGTAGCGGGGGGGCCGACACCGGGGAGCTGTTTTTT. Residues: CASSQGSGGADTGELFF.